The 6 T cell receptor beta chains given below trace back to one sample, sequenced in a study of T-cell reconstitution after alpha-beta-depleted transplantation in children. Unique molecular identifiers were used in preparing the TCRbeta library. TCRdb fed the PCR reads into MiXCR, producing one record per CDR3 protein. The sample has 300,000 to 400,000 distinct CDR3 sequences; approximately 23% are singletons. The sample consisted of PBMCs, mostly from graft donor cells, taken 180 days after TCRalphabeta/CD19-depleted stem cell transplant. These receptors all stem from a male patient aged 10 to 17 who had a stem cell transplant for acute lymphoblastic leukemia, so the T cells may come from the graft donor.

CDR3 protein: CASSLGSSGGATQYF. The CDR3 bases are TGTGCCAGCAGCTTGGGAAGCAGCGGCGGGGCTACGCAGTATTTT. The rearrangement links TRBV7-3 to TRBJ2-3, with D possibly TRBD2 on 6 matching bases. The CDR3 has 15 residues. Trimming removed 3 bases from V and 8 bases from J, with 18 bases in between. In germline, CDR1 is SGHTA, CDR2 FQGTGA. The entire variable domain, with the rest obtained from reference TRBV7-3 and TRBJ2-3, is as follows: GAGVSQTPSNKVTEKGKYVELRCDPISGHTALYWYRQSLGQGPEFLIYFQGTGAADDSGLPNDRFFAVRPEGSVSTLKIQRTERGDSAVYLCASSLGSSGGATQYFGPGTRLTVL.

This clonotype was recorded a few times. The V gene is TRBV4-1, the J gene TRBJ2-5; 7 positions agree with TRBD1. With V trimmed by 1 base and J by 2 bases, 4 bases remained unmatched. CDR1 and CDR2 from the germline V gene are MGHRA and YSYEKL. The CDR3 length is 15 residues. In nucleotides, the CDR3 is TGCGCCAGCAGCCAAGTGGGACAGCTACAAGAGACCCAGTACTTC. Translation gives CASSQVGQLQETQYF.

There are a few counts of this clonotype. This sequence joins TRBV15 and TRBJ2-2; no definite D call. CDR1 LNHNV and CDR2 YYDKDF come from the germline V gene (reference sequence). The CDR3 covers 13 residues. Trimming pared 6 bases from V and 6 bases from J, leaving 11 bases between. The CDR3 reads CATRIPSAGELFF. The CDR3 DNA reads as TGTGCCACCAGAATCCCTTCGGCCGGGGAGCTGTTTTTT.

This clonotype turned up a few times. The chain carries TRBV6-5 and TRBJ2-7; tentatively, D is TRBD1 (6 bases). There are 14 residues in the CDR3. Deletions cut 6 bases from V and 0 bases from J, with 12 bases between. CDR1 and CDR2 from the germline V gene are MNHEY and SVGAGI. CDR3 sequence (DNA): TGTGCCAGCAGATATCGGGACACCTCCTACGAGCAGTACTTC. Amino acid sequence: CASRYRDTSYEQYF.

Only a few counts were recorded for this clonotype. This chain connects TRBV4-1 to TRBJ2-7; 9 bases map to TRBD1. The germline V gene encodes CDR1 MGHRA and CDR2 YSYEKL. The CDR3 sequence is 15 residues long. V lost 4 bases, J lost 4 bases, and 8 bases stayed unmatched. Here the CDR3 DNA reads TGCGCCAGCAGCCTGACCGGGACAGGGATGTACGAGCAGTACTTC. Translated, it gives CASSLTGTGMYEQYF.

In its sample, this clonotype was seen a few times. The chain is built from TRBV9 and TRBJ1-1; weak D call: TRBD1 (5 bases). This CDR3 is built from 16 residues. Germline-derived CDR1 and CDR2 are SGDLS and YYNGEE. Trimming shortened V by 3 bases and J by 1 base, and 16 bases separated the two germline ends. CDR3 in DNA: TGTGCCAGCAGCGCTCCGGGACCTCTTAGGAACACTGAAGCTTTCTTT. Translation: CASSAPGPLRNTEAFF.